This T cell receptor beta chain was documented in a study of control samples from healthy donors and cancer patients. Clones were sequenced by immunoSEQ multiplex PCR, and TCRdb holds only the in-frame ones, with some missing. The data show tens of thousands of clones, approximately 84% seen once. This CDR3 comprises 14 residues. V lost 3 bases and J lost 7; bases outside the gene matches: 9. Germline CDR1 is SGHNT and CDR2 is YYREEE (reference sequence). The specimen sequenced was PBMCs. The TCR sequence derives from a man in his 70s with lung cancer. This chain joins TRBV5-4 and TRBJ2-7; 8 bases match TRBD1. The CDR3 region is CASSWDRKPYEQYF. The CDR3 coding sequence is TGTGCCAGCAGCTGGGACAGGAAACCTTATGAGCAGTACTTC.